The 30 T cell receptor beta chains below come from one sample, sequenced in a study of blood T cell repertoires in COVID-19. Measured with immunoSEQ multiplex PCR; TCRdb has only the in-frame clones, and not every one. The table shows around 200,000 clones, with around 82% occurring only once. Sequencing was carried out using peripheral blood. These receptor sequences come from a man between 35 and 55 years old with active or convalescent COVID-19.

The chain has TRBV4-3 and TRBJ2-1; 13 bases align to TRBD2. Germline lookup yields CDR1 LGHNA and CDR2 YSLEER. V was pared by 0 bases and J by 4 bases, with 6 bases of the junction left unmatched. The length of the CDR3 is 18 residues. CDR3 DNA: TGCGCCAGCAGCCAAGATCCCCCGGGACTAGCGGGGTACAATGAGCAGTTCTTC. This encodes CASSQDPPGLAGYNEQFF.

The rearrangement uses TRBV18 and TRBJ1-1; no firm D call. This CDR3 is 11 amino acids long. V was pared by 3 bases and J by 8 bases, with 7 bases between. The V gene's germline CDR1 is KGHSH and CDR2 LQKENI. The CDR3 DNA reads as TGTGCCAGCTCACCCGGGAGCGAAGCTTTCTTT. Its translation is CASSPGSEAFF.

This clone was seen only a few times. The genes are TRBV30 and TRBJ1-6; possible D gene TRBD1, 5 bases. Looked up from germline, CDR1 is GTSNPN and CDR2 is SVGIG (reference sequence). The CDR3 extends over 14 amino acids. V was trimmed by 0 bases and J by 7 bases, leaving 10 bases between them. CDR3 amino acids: CAWSVDKKNSPLHF. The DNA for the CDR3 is TGTGCCTGGAGTGTGGACAAAAAAAATTCACCCCTCCACTTT.

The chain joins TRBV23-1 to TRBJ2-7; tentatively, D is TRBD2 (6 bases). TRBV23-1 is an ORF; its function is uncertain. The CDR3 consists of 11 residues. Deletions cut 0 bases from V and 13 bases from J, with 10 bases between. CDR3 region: CASSQSGTVYF. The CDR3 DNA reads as TGCGCCAGCAGTCAATCGGGGACTGTCTACTTC.

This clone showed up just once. CDR3 DNA: TGTGCCAGCACTCTCGGACAGGGGAACACTGAAGCTTTCTTT. This encodes CASTLGQGNTEAFF. The V call is TRBV6-5, the J call TRBJ1-1; 8 bases agree with TRBD1. V trimming: 7 bases; J trimming: 1 base; junction bases outside the gene matches: 5. Germline values: CDR1 MNHEY, CDR2 SVGAGI. This CDR3 has 14 amino acids.

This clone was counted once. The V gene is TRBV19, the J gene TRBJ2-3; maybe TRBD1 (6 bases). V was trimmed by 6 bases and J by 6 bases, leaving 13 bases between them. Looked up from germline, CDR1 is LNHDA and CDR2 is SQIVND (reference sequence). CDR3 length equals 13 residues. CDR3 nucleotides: TGTGCCAGTAGCGGCCCCCAGGGGGATACGCAGTATTTT. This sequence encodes CASSGPQGDTQYF.

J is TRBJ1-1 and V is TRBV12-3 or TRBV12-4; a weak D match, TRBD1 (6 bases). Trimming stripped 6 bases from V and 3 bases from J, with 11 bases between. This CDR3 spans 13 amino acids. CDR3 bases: TGTGCCAGCAGCCCAGGGGTCGACACTGAAGCTTTCTTT. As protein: CASSPGVDTEAFF.

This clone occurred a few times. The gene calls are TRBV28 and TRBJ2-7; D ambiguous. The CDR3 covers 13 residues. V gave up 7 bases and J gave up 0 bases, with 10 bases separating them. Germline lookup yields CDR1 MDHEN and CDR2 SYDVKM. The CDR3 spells CASTRPSSYEQYF. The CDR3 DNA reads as TGTGCCAGCACCCGCCCCAGCTCCTACGAGCAGTACTTC.

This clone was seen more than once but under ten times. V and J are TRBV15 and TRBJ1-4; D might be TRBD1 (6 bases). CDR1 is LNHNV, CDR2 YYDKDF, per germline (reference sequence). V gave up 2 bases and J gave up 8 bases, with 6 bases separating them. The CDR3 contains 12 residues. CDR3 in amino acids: CATSRQGEKLFF. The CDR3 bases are TGTGCCACCAGCAGACAGGGGGAAAAACTGTTTTTT. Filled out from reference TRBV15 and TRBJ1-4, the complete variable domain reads DAMVIQNPRYQVTQFGKPVTLSCSQTLNHNVMYWYQQKSSQAPKLLFHYYDKDFNNEADTPDNFQSRRPNTSFCFLDIRSPGLGDTAMYLCATSRQGEKLFFGSGTQLSVL.

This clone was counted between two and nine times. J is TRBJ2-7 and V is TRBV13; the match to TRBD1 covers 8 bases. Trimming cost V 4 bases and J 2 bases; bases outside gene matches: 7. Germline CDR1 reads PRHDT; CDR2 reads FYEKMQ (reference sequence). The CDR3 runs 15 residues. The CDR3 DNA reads TGTGCCAGCAGCTCCTTGGACAGGGAAGCCTACGAGCAGTACTTC. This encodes CASSSLDREAYEQYF.

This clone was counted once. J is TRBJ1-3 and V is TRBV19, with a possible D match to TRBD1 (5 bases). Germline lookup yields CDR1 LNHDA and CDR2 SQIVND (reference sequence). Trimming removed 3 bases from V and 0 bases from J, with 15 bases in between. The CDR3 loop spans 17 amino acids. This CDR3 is CASSMAGRGLSGNTIYF. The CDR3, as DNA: TGTGCCAGTAGTATGGCGGGGAGGGGACTCTCTGGAAACACCATATATTTT.

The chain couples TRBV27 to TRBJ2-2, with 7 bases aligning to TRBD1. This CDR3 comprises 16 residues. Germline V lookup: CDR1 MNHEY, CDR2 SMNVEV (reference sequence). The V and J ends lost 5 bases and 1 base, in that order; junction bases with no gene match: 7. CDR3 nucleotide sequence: TGTGCCAGCAGTCGGTCCGGGACAGTGAACACCGGGGAGCTGTTTTTT. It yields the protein CASSRSGTVNTGELFF.

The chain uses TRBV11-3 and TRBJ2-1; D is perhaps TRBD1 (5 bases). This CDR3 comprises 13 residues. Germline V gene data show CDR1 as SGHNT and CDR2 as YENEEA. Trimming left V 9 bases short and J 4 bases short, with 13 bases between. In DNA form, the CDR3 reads TGTGCCAGTGAACAGGACCTATACAATGAGCAGTTCTTC. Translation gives CASEQDLYNEQFF.

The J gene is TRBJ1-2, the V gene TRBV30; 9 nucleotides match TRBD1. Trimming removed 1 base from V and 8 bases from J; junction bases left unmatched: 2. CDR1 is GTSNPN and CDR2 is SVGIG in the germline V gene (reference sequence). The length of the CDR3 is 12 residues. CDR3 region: CAWSDTGGGYTF. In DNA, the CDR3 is TGTGCCTGGAGTGATACAGGGGGCGGCTACACCTTC.

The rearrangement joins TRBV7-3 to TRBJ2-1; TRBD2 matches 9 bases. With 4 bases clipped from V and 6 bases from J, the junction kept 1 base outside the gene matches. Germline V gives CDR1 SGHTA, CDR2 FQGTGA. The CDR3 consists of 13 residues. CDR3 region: CASSSGLANEQFF. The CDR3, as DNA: TGTGCCAGCAGCTCGGGACTAGCCAATGAGCAGTTCTTC.

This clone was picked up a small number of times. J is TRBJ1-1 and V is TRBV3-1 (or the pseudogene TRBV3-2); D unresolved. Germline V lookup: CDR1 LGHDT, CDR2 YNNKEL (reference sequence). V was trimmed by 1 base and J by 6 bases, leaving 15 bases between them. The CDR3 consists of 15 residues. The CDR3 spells CASSQGTSLGAEAFF. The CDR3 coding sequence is TGTGCCAGCAGCCAAGGAACATCTTTAGGAGCTGAAGCTTTCTTT.

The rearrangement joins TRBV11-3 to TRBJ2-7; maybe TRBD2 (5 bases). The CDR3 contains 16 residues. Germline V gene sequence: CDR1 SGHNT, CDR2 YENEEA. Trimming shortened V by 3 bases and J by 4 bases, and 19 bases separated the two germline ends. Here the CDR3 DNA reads TGTGCCAGCAGCTTGCCCGGGTGGTCTCCGGGATACGAGCAGTACTTC. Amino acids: CASSLPGWSPGYEQYF.

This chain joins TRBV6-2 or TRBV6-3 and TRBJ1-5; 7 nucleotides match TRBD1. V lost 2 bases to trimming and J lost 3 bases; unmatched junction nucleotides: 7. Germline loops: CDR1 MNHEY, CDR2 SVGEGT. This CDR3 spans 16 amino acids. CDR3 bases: TGTGCCAGCAGTTACGGGGGGACAGCTAACAATCAGCCCCAGCATTTT. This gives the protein CASSYGGTANNQPQHF.

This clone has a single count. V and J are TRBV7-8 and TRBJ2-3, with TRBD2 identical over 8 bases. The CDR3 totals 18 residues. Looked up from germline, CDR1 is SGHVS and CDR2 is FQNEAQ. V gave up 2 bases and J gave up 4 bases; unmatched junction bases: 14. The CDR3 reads CASSLIRGGGQVADTQYF. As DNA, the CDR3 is TGTGCCAGCAGCTTAATCCGGGGGGGTGGGCAGGTAGCAGATACGCAGTATTTT.

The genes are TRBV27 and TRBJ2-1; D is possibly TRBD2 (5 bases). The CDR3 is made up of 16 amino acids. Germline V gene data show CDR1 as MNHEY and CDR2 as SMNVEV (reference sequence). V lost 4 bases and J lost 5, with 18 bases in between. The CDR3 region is CASSSLGPRLNNEQFF. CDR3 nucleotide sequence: TGTGCCAGCAGTTCCTTAGGGCCGAGACTAAACAATGAGCAGTTCTTC.

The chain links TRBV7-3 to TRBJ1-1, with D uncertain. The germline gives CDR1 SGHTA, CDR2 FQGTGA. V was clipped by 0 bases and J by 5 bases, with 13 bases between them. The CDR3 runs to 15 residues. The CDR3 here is CASSLTRREKTEAFF. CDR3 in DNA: TGTGCCAGCAGCTTAACTCGTCGGGAGAAAACTGAAGCTTTCTTT.

The CDR3 sequence is CASRPASIVDGYYSNQPQHF. The DNA of the CDR3 is TGTGCCAGCCGACCCGCTAGCATCGTCGACGGGTATTATAGCAATCAGCCCCAGCATTTT. V usage is TRBV2 and J usage is TRBJ1-5; D gene unclear. CDR1 and CDR2 (germline): SNHLY, FYNNEI. Between the trimmed V and J ends, which lost 8 bases and 0 bases, there was a span of 29 bases. The CDR3 runs to 20 residues.

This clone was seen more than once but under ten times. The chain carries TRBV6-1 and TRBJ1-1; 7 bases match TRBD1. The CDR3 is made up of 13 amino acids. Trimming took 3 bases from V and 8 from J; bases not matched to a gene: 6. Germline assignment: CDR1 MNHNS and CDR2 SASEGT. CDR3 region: CASSDPTGTEAFF. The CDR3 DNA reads TGTGCCAGCAGTGACCCGACAGGGACCGAAGCTTTCTTT.

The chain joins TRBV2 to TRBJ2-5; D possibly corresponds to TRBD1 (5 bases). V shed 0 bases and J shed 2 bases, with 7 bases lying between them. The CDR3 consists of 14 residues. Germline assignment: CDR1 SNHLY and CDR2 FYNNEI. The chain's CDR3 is CASSEATGQETQYF. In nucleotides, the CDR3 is TGTGCCAGCAGTGAAGCAACAGGACAAGAGACCCAGTACTTC.

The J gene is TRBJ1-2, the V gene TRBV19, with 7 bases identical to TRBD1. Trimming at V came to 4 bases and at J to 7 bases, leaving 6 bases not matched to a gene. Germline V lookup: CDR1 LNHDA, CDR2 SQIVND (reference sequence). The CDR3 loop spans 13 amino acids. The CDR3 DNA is TGTGCCAGTAGTAGACAGGGATCGGCTGGCTACACCTTC. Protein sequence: CASSRQGSAGYTF.

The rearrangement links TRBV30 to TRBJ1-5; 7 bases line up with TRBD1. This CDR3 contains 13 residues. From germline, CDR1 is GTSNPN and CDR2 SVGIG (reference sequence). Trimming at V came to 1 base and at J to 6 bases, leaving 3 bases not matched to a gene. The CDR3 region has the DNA TGTGCCTGGAGTGGACAGGGTCGTCAGCCCCAGCATTTT. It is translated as CAWSGQGRQPQHF.

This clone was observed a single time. The CDR3 sequence is CASSLMENEQFF. DNA for the CDR3: TGTGCCAGCAGCTTAATGGAGAATGAGCAGTTCTTC. The J gene is TRBJ2-1, the V gene TRBV11-3; no clear D gene. The germline V gene has CDR1 SGHNT and CDR2 YENEEA. V was shortened by 2 bases and J by 7 bases, with 6 bases between the two germline ends. The CDR3 sequence is 12 residues long. The variable domain in full, with the rest retrieved from reference TRBV11-3 and TRBJ2-1, is EAGVVQSPRYKIIEKKQPVAFWCNPISGHNTLYWYLQNLGQGPELLIRYENEEAVDDSQLPKDRFSAERLKGVDSTLKIQPAELGDSAVYLCASSLMENEQFFGPGTRLTVL.

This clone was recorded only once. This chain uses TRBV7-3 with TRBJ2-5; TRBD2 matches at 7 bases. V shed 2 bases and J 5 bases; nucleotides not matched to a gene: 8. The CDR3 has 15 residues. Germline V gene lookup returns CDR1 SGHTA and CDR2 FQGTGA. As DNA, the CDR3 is TGTGCCAGCAGCTTAGGGGCGGGAGTGTTGGAGACCCAGTACTTC. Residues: CASSLGAGVLETQYF. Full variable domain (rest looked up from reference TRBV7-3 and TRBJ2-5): GAGVSQTPSNKVTEKGKYVELRCDPISGHTALYWYRQSLGQGPEFLIYFQGTGAADDSGLPNDRFFAVRPEGSVSTLKIQRTERGDSAVYLCASSLGAGVLETQYFGPGTRLLVL.

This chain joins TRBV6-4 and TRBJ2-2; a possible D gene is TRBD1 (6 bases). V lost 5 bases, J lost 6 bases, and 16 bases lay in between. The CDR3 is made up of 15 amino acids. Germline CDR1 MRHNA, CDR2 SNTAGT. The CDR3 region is CASSKEQGFSGELFF. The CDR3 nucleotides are TGTGCCAGCAGTAAGGAACAGGGATTCTCCGGGGAGCTGTTTTTT.

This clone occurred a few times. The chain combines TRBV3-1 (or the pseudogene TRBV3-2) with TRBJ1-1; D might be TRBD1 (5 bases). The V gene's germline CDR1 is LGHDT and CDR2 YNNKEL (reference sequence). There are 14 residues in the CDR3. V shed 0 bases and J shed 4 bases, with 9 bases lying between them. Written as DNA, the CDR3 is TGTGCCAGCAGCCAAGAGGGGGGTACCACTGAAGCTTTCTTT. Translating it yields CASSQEGGTTEAFF.